Detailed here is one T cell receptor (beta chain). The data were obtained in a study of T cell responses to AZD1222 COVID-19 vaccine. Pooled together were second doses at about 4 or about 12 weeks. The germline V and J ends were trimmed by 6 bases and 2 bases, with 14 bases remaining between them. The CDR3 has 14 amino acids. Germline assignment: CDR1 MNHEY and CDR2 SMNVEV (reference sequence). Using immunoSEQ multiplex PCR, the repertoire was profiled, and TCRdb retains in-frame clones only, with some absent. The profile covers under 35,000 clones, with 85% to 90% appearing a single time and roughly 9.6% taken by the ten largest.

This receptor was obtained from an adult who received the AZD1222 COVID-19 vaccine. The V gene is TRBV27, the J gene TRBJ2-7; weak D call: TRBD1 (5 bases). The sequenced sample was peripheral blood, obtained 28 days after the second AZD1222 dose. The CDR3 DNA reads as TGTGCCAGCAGGAAAACAGGAAAACCCTACGAGCAGTACTTC. Its translation is CASRKTGKPYEQYF.